The present T cell receptor (beta chain) was sequenced within a study of cytomegalovirus exposure and HLA in healthy donors (dated by TCRdb to the late 2010s). For context, the study as a whole: An earlier analysis of 587 of the donors reported 276 Gb of sequence data and around 100 million unique TCR beta sequences obtained from about 200 million T cells. An early release covering some 640 HLA-typed donors comprised 300 to 350 gigabases of sequencing data and some 79 million unique TCR sequences. Of the roughly 400 genotyped donors, about 80% fell in the genetic ancestry cluster associated with self-reported Caucasian donors. The study aimed to test whether signatures of past pathogen exposure could be identified by cataloging public T cell receptors. The study used immunosequencing to profile the T cell repertoires of about 670 subjects and linked those repertoires to cytomegalovirus serostatus. In addition to the first cohort of 650 to 800 subjects, a separate validation cohort of approximately 110 different subjects was used. High-throughput TCR immunosequencing, statistical association of individual TCRs with disease status, and machine learning were combined to predict cytomegalovirus infection status. To study patterns of TCR occurrence, a later analysis re-analyzed previously published TCR beta repertoires from around 700 donors and added high-resolution HLA genotyping. Rather than drawing on any new phenotypic data, the later analysis identified candidate immune exposures from TCR beta sequences and the way those sequences occurred across donors. An earlier analysis of nearly 600 of the donors applied high-throughput TCR beta sequencing to assess whether each TCR beta V gene segment acted as functional or pseudogenic. Donor age, sex, ethnicity and CMV serostatus were compiled together with the repertoire data. In a later genetic analysis, genome-wide SNP genotypes for 398 of the 666 donors were used, and that subset was treated as a discovery cohort. Every discovery cohort repertoire had been produced on one sequencing platform. HLA typing included class I and class II loci at four-digit resolution. Typing coverage varied by locus: roughly 629-640 donors for A, B, C, DRB1 and DQB1; under 550 for DQA1; 606 for DPA1; under 490 for DPB1. Because of strong linkage in the cohort, 4 to 6 DR-DQ haplotypes were treated as single units for association and clustering. Among over 350 genotyped donors of the cohort, an average of roughly 240,000 unique TCR beta nucleotide sequences were sequenced per donor, 15% to 20% of them non-productive. The paper's findings and limits, for the study overall: Over 15 rarely observed V segments, including chromosome 9 orphons, were excluded from the earlier analysis of approximately 500 of the donors because counts were too low. In a later analysis, some 17,000 TCR beta sequences were associated with specific HLA alleles at a false discovery rate of 0.05. A later analysis found that most CMV-associated TCR beta chains appeared HLA-restricted, with HLA associations seemingly driven largely by CMV exposure. Strong co-occurrence of HLA alleles, especially DR and DQ, made assigning TCR associations to individual alleles difficult. A further reported finding was that TCR beta sequences accurately predicted the HLA-A and HLA-B alleles for most subjects in the first cohort. Across donors, most TCR sequences were observed very rarely, whereas some public TCRs were present in many individuals. Cytomegalovirus status was reported to be diagnosed by the classifier with high specificity and sensitivity in both the original and validation cohorts. The sequencing pipeline was judged likely to have produced a cluster of highly shared sequence variants as a technical artifact. A few of the identified cytomegalovirus-associated TCR beta chains were confirmed in vitro to be specific for cytomegalovirus antigens. Because HLA typing was missing for some donors at each locus, association tests included only the typed subset. In this cohort, only TCR beta chains were sequenced, and detectable features were limited by the absence of alpha or paired-chain data. Compared with the roughly 670-donor mean, donors in an Asian-associated ancestry cluster had fewer N-insertions in productive TCRs, according to a later genetic analysis. Because the 87-base-pair reads could not distinguish some IMGT-functional V segments, including TRBV6-2 and TRBV6-3, those segments were excluded. A later genetic analysis associated a missense DCLRE1C variant with V-gene and J-gene trimming of TCR beta chains, and an independent cohort replicated the association. A later analysis found that TCR association rates varied across HLA loci, with DRB1 alleles showing the most associated TCRs and HLA-C alleles the fewest. The only immune exposure information available for the cohort was CMV serostatus. In an earlier analysis of about 600 of the donors, most TCR beta V segments appeared in productive rearrangements about 90% or about 30% of the time, broadly matching IMGT annotations. The study gave a list of about 170 TCR beta chains associated with cytomegalovirus. In a later analysis, HLA-associated TCR beta chains showed more clonal expansion and lower generation probabilities than non-associated chains that were equally common. The authors suggested that the approach could potentially be generalized to other disease states and immunological phenotypes. In a later analysis, several top co-occurrence clusters were reported to appear linked to parvovirus B19, influenza, CMV and Epstein-Barr virus. The presence/absence analyses assumed that sequencing depth was roughly uniform across donors, and that assumption may not be true. Correlated functional status among segregating V segments might reflect linkage disequilibrium, but an unknown experimental factor could not be ruled out.

The library came from the immunoSEQ multiplex PCR assay. The multiplex PCR relied on a mix of 60 forward primers for TCR Vbeta segments and 13 reverse primers for TCR Jbeta segments. Amplification of the CDR3 region of rearranged TCR beta genes was performed with a multiplex PCR assay on genomic DNA. On the Illumina HiSeq System, the amplified TCR beta libraries were sequenced as 87-base-pair reads. As for the authors' bioinformatics: A later analysis tallied about 77 million unique TCR beta chains across the 666 repertoires, and approximately 12 million of those chains were shared by two or more donors. Raw reads were error-corrected and collapsed into unique sequences with a nearest-neighbor algorithm that merged closely related sequences to remove PCR and sequencing errors. Alignment of CDR3 sequences to IMGT reference sequences was used to assign V, D and J gene segments. For a sequence to be retained, a match of at least six nucleotides was required to both a V gene segment and a J gene segment. A rearrangement counted as productive if the CDR3 had no stop codons and remained in frame with V and J, and every other rearrangement counted as non-productive. CDR3 was defined according to IMGT convention as the region running from the second conserved V-encoded cysteine to the conserved J-encoded phenylalanine. In an earlier analysis of 550 to 650 of the donors, sequences lacking an unambiguous match to a single V gene segment were excluded. In an earlier analysis of 587 of the donors, V segments were called functional above 56.7% productive rearrangements and were called segregating when the between-donor standard deviation exceeded 5%. A statistical classification framework was developed to diagnose cytomegalovirus status using the catalog of TCR beta chain sequences. V and J gene assignment, in a later analysis, came from comparing TCR nucleotide sequences with IMGT/GENE-DB human TR gene sequences. Using the TCRdist pipeline, a later analysis assigned CDR3 sequences along with most-parsimonious VDJ recombination scenarios. In a later analysis, each TCR beta chain was defined by its CDR3 amino acid sequence together with its V-gene family, and reads without a unique V-gene family were excluded. To address suspected cross-contamination and a sequencing artifact, a later analysis removed over 500 highly shared, low-generation-probability nucleotide sequences. For each public chain, a later analysis derived a clonal expansion index from normalized ranks of inferred template counts within each repertoire. In a later analysis, generation probabilities were computed with a VDJ recombination model fitted to out-of-frame rearrangements, and the resulting probabilities were checked against IGoR. In a later analysis, TCR-TCR, TCR-HLA and TCR-CMV co-occurrence was scored with hypergeometric tests, and a repertoire-size bias correction was applied to TCR pairs. False discovery rates were estimated in a later analysis by permuting HLA or CMV assignments 20 times. In a later analysis, co-occurring TCRs were grouped using DBSCAN, and TCRdist sequence similarity was added for clustering within HLA-allele-positive subsets. Co-occurrence clustering excluded repertoires with fewer than 30,000 or more than 120,000 public chains, plus five with anomalous nucleotide sharing. The source is immuneACCESS, and TCRdb retained only in-frame sequences with V and J called. Part of the clones is not carried over; for the studies checked, unresolved V genes explain less than half of this, and the remainder is unexplained. V and J calls and clone size are given by that table; D and trimming were obtained from the DNA. This sample's table lists 20,000 to 25,000 clones. About a fifth of the sample belongs to the ten largest clones.

As regards this clone: Its recognized antigen is unknown.

Trimming removed 7 bases from V and 4 bases from J; the gene matches leave 14 bases unexplained. The germline V gene (reference sequence) supplies CDR1 MNHEY and CDR2 SMNVEV. From the cysteine up to the phenylalanine, the CDR3 has a length of 17 residues. The DNA shown is the 51-base CDR3, in frame from base 1. The cohort consisted of 600 or so healthy bone marrow donors. At the time of sampling, every cohort member was nominally healthy, though immune exposures that went unrecorded were likely present. The donor tested CMV seropositive and was one of the 289 seropositive cohort members. A peripheral blood sample was provided by each donor, and peripheral blood mononuclear cells were used for TCR beta sequencing. The Qiagen DNeasy Blood Extraction Kit was used to extract genomic DNA from the blood cell samples.

This sequence originates from a man in his fifties or sixties in good health and CMV-seropositive. Recombination joined TRBV27 with TRBJ2-1, and 9 junction bases match TRBD1. Sequencing was done on a sample of PBMCs. The DNA sequence reads TGTGCCAGCATAGCGTATAACGGGGACAGGGCTTACAATGAGCAGTTCTTC. Translated, it gives CASIAYNGDRAYNEQFF.